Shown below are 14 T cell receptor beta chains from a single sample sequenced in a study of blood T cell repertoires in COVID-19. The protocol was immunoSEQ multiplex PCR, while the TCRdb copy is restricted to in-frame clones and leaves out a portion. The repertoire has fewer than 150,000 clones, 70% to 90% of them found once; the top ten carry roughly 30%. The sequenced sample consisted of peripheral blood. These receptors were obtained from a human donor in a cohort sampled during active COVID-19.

The DNA of the CDR3 is TGTGCCAGCTCACTGGACAGGGTGAATGGCTACACCTTC. It specifies CASSLDRVNGYTF. The chain carries TRBV18 and TRBJ1-2, with TRBD1 identical over 8 bases. The V segment lost 4 bases and the J segment 6 bases; nucleotides outside the gene matches: 4. This CDR3 is built from 13 residues. Germline-derived CDR1 and CDR2 are KGHSH and LQKENI. Complete variable domain (other parts from reference TRBV18 and TRBJ1-2): NAGVMQNPRHLVRRRGQEARLRCSPMKGHSHVYWYRQLPEEGLKFMVYLQKENIIDESGMPKERFSAEFPKEGPSILRIQQVVRGDSAAYFCASSLDRVNGYTFGSGTRLTVV.

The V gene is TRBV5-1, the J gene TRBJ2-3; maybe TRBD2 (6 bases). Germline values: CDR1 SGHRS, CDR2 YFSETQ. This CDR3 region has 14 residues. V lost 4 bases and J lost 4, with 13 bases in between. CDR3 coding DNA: TGCGCCAGCAGCCCCCAGGGAGGCGCAGATACGCAGTATTTT. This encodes CASSPQGGADTQYF.

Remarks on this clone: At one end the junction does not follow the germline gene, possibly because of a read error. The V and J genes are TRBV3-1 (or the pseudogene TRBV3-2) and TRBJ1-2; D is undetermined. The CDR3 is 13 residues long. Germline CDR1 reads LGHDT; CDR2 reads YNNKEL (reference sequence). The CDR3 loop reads CASSQVDPTRAHF. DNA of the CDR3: TGTGCCAGCAGCCAAGTAGACCCGACTAGGGCCCACTTC.

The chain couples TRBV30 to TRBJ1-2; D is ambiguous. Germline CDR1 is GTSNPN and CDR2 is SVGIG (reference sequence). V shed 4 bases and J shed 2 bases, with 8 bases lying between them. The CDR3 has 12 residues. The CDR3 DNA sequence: TGTGCCTGGAAGCCCATAAACTATGGCTACACCTTC. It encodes CAWKPINYGYTF.

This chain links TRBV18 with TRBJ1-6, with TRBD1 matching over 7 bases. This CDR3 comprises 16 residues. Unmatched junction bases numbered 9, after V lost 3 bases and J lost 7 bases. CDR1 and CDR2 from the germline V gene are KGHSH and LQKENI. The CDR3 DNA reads TGTGCCAGCTCACCTTCCTCCGACAGGGCGAATTCACCCCTCCACTTT. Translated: CASSPSSDRANSPLHF. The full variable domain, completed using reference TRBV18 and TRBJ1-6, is NAGVMQNPRHLVRRRGQEARLRCSPMKGHSHVYWYRQLPEEGLKFMVYLQKENIIDESGMPKERFSAEFPKEGPSILRIQQVVRGDSAAYFCASSPSSDRANSPLHFGNGTRLTVT.

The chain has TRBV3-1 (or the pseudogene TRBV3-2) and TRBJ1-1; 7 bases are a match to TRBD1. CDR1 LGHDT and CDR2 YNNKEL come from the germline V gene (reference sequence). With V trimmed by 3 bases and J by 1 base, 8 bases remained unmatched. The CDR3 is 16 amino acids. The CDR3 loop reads CASSHTIRTGNTEAFF. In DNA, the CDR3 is TGTGCCAGCAGCCATACAATAAGGACAGGGAACACTGAAGCTTTCTTT.

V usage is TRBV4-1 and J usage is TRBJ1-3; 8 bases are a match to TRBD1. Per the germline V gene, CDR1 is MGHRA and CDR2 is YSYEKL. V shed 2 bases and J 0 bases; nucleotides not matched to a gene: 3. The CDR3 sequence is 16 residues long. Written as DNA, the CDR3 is TGCGCCAGCAGCCAAATCGGGACAGGCTCTGGAAACACCATATATTTT. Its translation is CASSQIGTGSGNTIYF.

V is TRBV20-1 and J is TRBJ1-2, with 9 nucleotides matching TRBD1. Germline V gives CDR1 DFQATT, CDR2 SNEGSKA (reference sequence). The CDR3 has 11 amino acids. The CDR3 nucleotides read TGCATGAGGACAGGGGTGGATGGCTACACCTTC. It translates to CMRTGVDGYTF.

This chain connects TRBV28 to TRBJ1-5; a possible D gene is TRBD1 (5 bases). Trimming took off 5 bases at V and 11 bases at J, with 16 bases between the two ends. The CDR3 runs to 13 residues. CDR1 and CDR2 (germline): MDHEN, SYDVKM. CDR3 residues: CASSITTVKAQHF. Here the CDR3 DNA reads TGTGCCAGCAGTATCACGACAGTCAAAGCCCAGCATTTT.

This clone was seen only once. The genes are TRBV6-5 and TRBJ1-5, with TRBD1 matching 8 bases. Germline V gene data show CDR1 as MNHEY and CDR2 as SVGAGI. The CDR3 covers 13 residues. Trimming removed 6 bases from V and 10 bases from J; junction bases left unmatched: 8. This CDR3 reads CASSLQQGDPQHF. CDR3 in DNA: TGTGCCAGCAGCCTACAACAGGGGGATCCCCAGCATTTT.

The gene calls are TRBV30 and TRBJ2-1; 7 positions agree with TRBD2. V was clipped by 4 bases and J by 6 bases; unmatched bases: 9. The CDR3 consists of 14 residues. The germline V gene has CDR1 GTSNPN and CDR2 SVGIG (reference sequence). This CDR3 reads CAWTRTSYLNEQFF. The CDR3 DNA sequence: TGTGCCTGGACCCGGACTAGTTACCTCAATGAGCAGTTCTTC. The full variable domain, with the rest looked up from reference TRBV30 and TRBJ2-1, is SQTIHQWPATLVQPVGSPLSLECTVEGTSNPNLYWYRQAAGRGLQLLFYSVGIGQISSEVPQNLSASRPQDRQFILSSKKLLLSDSGFYLCAWTRTSYLNEQFFGPGTRLTVL.

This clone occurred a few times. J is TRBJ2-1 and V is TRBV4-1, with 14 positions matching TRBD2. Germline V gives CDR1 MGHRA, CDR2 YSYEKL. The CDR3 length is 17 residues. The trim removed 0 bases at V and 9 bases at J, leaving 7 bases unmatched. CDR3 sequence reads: CASSQDEGLAGVVEQFF. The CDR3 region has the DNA TGCGCCAGCAGCCAAGATGAGGGACTAGCGGGGGTGGTTGAGCAGTTCTTC.

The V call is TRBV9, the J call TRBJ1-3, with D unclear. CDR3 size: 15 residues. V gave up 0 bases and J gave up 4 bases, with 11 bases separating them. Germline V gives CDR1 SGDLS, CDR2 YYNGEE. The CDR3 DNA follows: TGTGCCAGCAGCGTAGATGAGGGTGCAGGAAACACCATATATTTT. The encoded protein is CASSVDEGAGNTIYF.

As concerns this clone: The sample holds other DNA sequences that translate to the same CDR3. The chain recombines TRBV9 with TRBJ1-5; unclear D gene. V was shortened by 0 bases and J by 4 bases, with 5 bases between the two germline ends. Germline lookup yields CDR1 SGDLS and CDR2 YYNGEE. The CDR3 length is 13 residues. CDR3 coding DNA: TGTGCCAGCAGCGTAGCGGGAAATCAGCCCCAGCATTTT. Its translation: CASSVAGNQPQHF.